These T cell receptor beta chains were read from a single sample in a study of OX40 agonist ivuxolimab in advanced cancers. TCRdb keeps only in-frame clones here, not all; method: immunoSEQ multiplex PCR. The sample consists of nearly 65,000 clones, around 93% of them appearing once. Sequenced material: CD4+ or CD8+ T cells sorted from blood, taken in a trial of the OX40 agonist ivuxolimab. These receptors came from an adult with an advanced solid tumor such as melanoma, head and neck, liver or kidney cancer. Each CDR3 is given with its conserved first and last residue. Each record gives: D gene, clone size, J gene, V gene, CDR3 DNA, CDR3 protein. The D gene is left open where the match is weak. Where a row states a size, it is once, few, many or the class of an expanded clone; other rows omit it.

-	-	TRBJ1-6	TRBV27	TGTGCCAGCAGTTTATTTTCGGGACAAAATTCACCCCTCCACTTT	CASSLFSGQNSPLHF
-	-	TRBJ1-1	TRBV7-8	TGTGCCAGCAGCTTACGGACAGCCCTGGTGTTTGAGAACACTGAAGCTTTCTTT	CASSLRTALVFENTEAFF
-	-	TRBJ2-3	TRBV7-2	TGTGCCAGCAGCTTCTTTGAGGGTTCAGATACGCAGTATTTT	CASSFFEGSDTQYF
TRBD2	-	TRBJ2-3	TRBV11-3	TGTGCCAGCAGCTTACGGTCCGGGGGGGCAGATACGCAGTATTTT	CASSLRSGGADTQYF
TRBD1	-	TRBJ2-7	TRBV4-3	TGCGCCAGCAGCCTACAAAACCGGGACAGGGGGTCCTACGAGCAGTACTTC	CASSLQNRDRGSYEQYF
-	few	TRBJ1-2	TRBV29-1	TGCAGCGTTATCGCAAGCGATGGCTACACCTTC	CSVIASDGYTF
-	-	TRBJ1-3	TRBV29-1	TGCAGCGTTGAAGATAAAGGGATTGGAAACACCATATATTTT	CSVEDKGIGNTIYF
-	once	TRBJ1-3	TRBV27	TGTGCCAGCAGTCCCCTCTCTGGAAACACCATATATTTT	CASSPLSGNTIYF
-	-	TRBJ1-1	TRBV5-4	TGTGCCAGCAGCGTGGGACGGAACACTGAAGCTTTCTTT	CASSVGRNTEAFF
-	-	TRBJ2-3	TRBV21-1	TGTGCCAGCAGCAAAGGTCTAGCGGGAGGGAACACAGATACGCAGTATTTT	CASSKGLAGGNTDTQYF
-	-	TRBJ1-1	TRBV19	TGTGCCAGTAGTCCAGGGGTCGAAGCTTTCTTT	CASSPGVEAFF
TRBD2	-	TRBJ2-5	TRBV7-6	TGTGCCAGCAGCGAGAGATGGGGGGGGACCCAGTACTTC	CASSERWGGTQYF
TRBD2	-	TRBJ2-3	TRBV28	TGTGCCAGCAGCAGCCGACTAGCGGGATCTACAGATACGCAGTATTTT	CASSSRLAGSTDTQYF
TRBD1	-	TRBJ2-3	TRBV5-8	TGTGCCAGCAGCCTCAGGGGGCTTGGGACAGATACGCAGTATTTT	CASSLRGLGTDTQYF
-	-	TRBJ1-6	TRBV15	TGTGCCACCAGAACCGAAAGCCTAAATTCACCCCTCCACTTT	CATRTESLNSPLHF
TRBD2	-	TRBJ2-1	TRBV27	TGTGCCAGCAGAAGTGGCGGGAGGTACAATGAGCAGTTCTTC	CASRSGGRYNEQFF
-	-	TRBJ2-3	TRBV6-4	TGTGCCAGCAGAGGAGATACGCAGTATTTT	CASRGDTQYF
-	once	TRBJ2-5	TRBV5-6	TGTGCCAGCAACACAGGACCAAGGGCGGAGACCCAGTACTTC	CASNTGPRAETQYF
TRBD1	-	TRBJ2-1	TRBV7-9	TGTGCCAGCAGTTCTCGGGACAGGGGGTTTATAGTCTCCTACAATGAGCAGTTCTTC	CASSSRDRGFIVSYNEQFF
TRBD1	-	TRBJ1-4	TRBV19	TGTGCCAGTAGTATCAATCCCGGACAGGGGATACATGAAAAACTGTTTTTT	CASSINPGQGIHEKLFF